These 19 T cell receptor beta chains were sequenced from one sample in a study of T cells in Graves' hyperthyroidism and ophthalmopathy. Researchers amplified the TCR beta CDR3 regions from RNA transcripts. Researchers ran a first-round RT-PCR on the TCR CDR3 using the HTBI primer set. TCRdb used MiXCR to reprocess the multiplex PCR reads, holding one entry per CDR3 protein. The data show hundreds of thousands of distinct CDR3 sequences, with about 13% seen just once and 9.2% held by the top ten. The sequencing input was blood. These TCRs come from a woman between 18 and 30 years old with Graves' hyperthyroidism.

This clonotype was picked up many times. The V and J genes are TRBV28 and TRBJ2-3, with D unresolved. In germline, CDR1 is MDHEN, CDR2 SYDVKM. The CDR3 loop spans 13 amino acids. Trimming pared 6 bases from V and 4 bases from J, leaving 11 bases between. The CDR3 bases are TGTGCCAGCAGCTTTTCCTTTCCAGATACGCAGTATTTT. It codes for CASSFSFPDTQYF.

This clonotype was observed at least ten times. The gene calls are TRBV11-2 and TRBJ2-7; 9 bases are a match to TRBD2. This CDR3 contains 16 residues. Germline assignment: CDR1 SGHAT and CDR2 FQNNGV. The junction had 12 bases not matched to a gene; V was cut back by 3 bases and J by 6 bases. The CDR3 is CASSFTLAGGPSEQYF. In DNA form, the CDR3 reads TGTGCCAGCAGCTTTACCCTTGCGGGAGGGCCTAGCGAGCAGTACTTC.

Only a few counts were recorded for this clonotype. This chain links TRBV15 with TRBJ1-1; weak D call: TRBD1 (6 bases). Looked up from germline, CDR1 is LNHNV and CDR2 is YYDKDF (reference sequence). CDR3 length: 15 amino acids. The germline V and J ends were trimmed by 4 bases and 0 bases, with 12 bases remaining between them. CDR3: CATSIHRAMNTEAFF. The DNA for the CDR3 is TGTGCCACCAGCATTCACAGGGCCATGAACACTGAAGCTTTCTTT.

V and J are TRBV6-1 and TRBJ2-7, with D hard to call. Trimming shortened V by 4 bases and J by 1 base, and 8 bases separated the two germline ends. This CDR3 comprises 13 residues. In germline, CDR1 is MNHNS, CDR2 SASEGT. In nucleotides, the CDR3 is TGTGCCAGCAGTGTCTTCCCATCCTACGAGCAGTACTTC. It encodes CASSVFPSYEQYF.

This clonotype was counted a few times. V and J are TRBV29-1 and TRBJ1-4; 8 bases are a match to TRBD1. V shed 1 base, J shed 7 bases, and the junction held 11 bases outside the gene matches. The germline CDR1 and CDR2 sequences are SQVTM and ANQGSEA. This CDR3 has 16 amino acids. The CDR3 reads CSVEVTQGAVGEKLFF. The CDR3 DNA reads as TGCAGCGTTGAAGTAACCCAGGGGGCCGTGGGTGAAAAACTGTTTTTT.

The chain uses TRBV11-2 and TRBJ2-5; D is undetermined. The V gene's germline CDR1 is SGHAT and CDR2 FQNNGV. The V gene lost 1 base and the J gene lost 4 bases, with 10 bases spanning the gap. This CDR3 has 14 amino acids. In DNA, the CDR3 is TGTGCCAGCAGCTTAGGAGTCCCTTTAGAGACCCAGTACTTC. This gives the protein CASSLGVPLETQYF.

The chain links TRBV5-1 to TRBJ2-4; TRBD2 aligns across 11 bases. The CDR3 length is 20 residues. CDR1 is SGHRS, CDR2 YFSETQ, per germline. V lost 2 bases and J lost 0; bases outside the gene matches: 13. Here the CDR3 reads CASSFIAGGPGGRAKNIQYF. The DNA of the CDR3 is TGCGCCAGCAGCTTCATAGCGGGAGGGCCTGGGGGGAGAGCCAAAAACATTCAGTACTTC.

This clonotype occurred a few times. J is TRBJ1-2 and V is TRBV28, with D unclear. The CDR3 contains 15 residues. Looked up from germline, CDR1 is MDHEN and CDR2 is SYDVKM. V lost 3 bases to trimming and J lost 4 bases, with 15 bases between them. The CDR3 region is CASSLAGQSSYGYTF. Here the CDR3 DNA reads TGTGCCAGCAGTTTGGCAGGCCAATCGTCCTATGGCTACACCTTC.

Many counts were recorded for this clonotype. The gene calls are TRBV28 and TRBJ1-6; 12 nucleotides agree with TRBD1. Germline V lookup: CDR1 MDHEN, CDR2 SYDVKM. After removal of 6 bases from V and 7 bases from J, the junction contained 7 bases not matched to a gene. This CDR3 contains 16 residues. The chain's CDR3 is CASRTGQGAGNSPLHF. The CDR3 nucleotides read TGTGCCAGCAGAACGGGACAGGGGGCCGGGAATTCACCCCTCCACTTT.

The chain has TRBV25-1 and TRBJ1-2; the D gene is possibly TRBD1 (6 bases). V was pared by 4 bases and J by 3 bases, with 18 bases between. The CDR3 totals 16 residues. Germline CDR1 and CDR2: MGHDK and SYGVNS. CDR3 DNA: TGTGCCAGCAGTGGAAACAGGGTCGCGACCTACTATGGCTACACCTTC. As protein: CASSGNRVATYYGYTF.

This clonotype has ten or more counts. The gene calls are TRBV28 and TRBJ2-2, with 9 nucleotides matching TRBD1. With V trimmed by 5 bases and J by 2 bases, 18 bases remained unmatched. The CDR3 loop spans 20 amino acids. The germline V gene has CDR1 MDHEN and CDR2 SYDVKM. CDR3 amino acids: CASSRTGVVPRGPNTGELFF. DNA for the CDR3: TGTGCCAGCAGTCGGACAGGGGTGGTCCCTCGTGGTCCTAACACCGGGGAGCTGTTTTTT.

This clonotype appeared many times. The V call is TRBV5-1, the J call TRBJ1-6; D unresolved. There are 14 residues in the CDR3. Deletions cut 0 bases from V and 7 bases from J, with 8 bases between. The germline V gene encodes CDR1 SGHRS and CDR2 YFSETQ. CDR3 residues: CASSLGTVNSPLHF. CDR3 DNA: TGCGCCAGCAGCTTGGGCACAGTGAATTCACCCCTCCACTTT.

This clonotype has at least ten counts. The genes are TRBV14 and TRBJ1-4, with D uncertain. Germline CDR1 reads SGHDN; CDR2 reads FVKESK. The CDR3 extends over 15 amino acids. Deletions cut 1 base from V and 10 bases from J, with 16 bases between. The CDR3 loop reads CASSQVGAAAGKLFF. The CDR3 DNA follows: TGTGCCAGCAGCCAAGTCGGCGCCGCAGCGGGAAAACTGTTTTTT.

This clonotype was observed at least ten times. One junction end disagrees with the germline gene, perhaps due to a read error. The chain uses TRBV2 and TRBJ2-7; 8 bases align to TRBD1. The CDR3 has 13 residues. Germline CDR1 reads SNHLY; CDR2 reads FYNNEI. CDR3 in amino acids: CAGRQGFNYEQYF. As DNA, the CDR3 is TGTGCCGGCAGACAGGGGTTCAACTACGAGCAGTACTTC.

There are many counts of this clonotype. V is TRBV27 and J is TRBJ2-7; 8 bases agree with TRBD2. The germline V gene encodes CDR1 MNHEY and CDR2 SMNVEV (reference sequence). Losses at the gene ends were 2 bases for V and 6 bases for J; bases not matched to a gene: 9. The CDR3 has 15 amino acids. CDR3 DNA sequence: TGTGCCAGCAGTTTAGGCCGAGCGGGAGAATCCGAGCAGTACTTC. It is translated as CASSLGRAGESEQYF.

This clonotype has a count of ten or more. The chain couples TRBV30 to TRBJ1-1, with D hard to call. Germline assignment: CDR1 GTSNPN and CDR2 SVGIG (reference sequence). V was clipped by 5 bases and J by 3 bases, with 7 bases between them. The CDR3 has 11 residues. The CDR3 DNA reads TGTGCCTGGGAACAGTACACTGAAGCTTTCTTT. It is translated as CAWEQYTEAFF.

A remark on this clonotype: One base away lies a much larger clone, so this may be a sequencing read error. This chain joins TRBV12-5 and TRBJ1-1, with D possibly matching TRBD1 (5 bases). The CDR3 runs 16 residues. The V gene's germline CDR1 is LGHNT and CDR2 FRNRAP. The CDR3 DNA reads TGTGCTAGGGGTTTGGCCGTGGGGCCGAGGAACACTGAAGCTTTCTTT. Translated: CARGLAVGPRNTEAFF.

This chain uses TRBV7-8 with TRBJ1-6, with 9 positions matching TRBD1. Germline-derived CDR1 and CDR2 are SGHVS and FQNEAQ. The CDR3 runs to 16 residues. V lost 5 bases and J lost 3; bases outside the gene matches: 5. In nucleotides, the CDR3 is TGTGCCAGCAGCGAGGACAGGGGAGGCTATAATTCACCCCTCCACTTT. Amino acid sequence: CASSEDRGGYNSPLHF.

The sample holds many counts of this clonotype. In nucleotides, the CDR3 is TGTGCCAGCAGTCTAAAAATAGCGGGACTCTACGAGCAGTACTTC. This sequence encodes CASSLKIAGLYEQYF. The chain joins TRBV28 to TRBJ2-7; TRBD2 aligns across 8 bases. The CDR3 covers 15 residues. The germline CDR1 and CDR2 sequences are MDHEN and SYDVKM. V lost 5 bases, J lost 3 bases, and 9 bases stayed unmatched.